A single sample is the source of the 2 T cell receptor beta chains below, sequenced in a study of T cells in Graves' hyperthyroidism and ophthalmopathy. RNA transcripts yielded amplified TCR beta CDR3 regions. The HTBI primer set drove a first-round RT-PCR of the TCR CDR3. Using its own MiXCR run on the multiplex PCR reads, TCRdb lists one record per CDR3 protein. The table has around 390,000 distinct CDR3 sequences, about 14% seen once. Material for sequencing was blood. All receptors come from a woman aged 25 to 39 with Graves' ophthalmopathy.

This clonotype has at least ten counts. The chain has TRBV5-6 and TRBJ2-7; D is perhaps TRBD1 (5 bases). The V end was cut by 4 bases, the J end by 3 bases, with 14 bases between. Germline-derived CDR1 and CDR2 are SGHDT and YYEEEE. The CDR3 is made up of 14 amino acids. The CDR3 DNA reads as TGTGCCAGCAGCACCCCCAGGGTCAACTACGAGCAGTACTTC. Protein product: CASSTPRVNYEQYF.

There are many counts of this clonotype. V and J are TRBV12-3 or TRBV12-4 and TRBJ1-5; TRBD1 is a possible D gene (6 bases). The ends were cut back, 2 bases at V and 3 bases at J, with 11 bases in the middle. The CDR3 totals 15 residues. The CDR3 coding sequence is TGTGCCAGCAGTTTAAGGACAGAATCCAATCAGCCCCAGCATTTT. Its protein product is CASSLRTESNQPQHF.